This record concerns one T cell receptor beta chain sequence. Antigen specificity is unknown. Clones were sequenced by immunoSEQ multiplex PCR, and TCRdb holds only the in-frame ones, with some missing. The data contain 55,000 to 65,000 clones, about 85% of them singletons. Sample time point: week 35, safety follow-up. The vaccine gave 300 ug of a 20-mer mutant IDH1 peptide subcutaneously per dose. Donors' newly diagnosed IDH1-mutant WHO grade 3 or 4 astrocytomas lacked nuclear ATRX. This sample was included in a study of a mutant IDH1 vaccine in newly diagnosed glioma. Study-wide context: Vaccination began 4-6 weeks post radiotherapy alone, or with temozolomide cycles. Visit V13 took place at week 47, and visit V12 happened at week 35. Study-wide results and caveats: Induction of immune responses by the vaccine occurred in approximately 92% of patients.

The clonotype comes from a man aged 25 to 40 with glioma. Sequenced material: PBMCs, taken from a glioma patient whose treatment included an IDH1 peptide vaccine.

CDR3 DNA sequence: TGTGCCTCTGGGACAGCAAGCAATGAGCAGTTCTTC. Translated: CASGTASNEQFF. The chain joins TRBV6-6 to TRBJ2-1, with 7 bases lining up with TRBD1. CDR3 size: 12 residues. The germline V gene has CDR1 MNHNY and CDR2 SVGAGI (reference sequence). Trimming at V came to 11 bases and at J to 6 bases, leaving 7 bases not matched to a gene.